The 21 T cell receptor beta chains presented below share a single source sample, sequenced in a study of OX40 agonist ivuxolimab in advanced cancers. Assay used: immunoSEQ multiplex PCR; TCRdb lists only in-frame clones, some missing. The data hold roughly 50,000 clones, with about 86% observed a single time. The sample here was CD4+ or CD8+ T cells sorted from blood, taken in a trial of the OX40 agonist ivuxolimab. These receptors came from an adult with an advanced solid tumor such as melanoma, head and neck, liver or kidney cancer.

This clone was seen a handful of times. DNA of the CDR3: TGTGCCAGCTCCCCGGGGTCCGGGGAGCTGTTTTTT. Encoded protein: CASSPGSGELFF. The chain couples TRBV18 to TRBJ2-2, with D possibly matching TRBD2 (5 bases). Germline loops: CDR1 KGHSH, CDR2 LQKENI. The CDR3 covers 12 residues. Trimming shortened V by 6 bases and J by 6 bases, and 8 bases separated the two germline ends.

The genes are TRBV9 and TRBJ1-1, with TRBD1 as a possible D gene (6 bases). Germline CDR1 is SGDLS and CDR2 is YYNGEE. The CDR3 contains 14 residues. The V end was cut by 4 bases, the J end by 7 bases, with 17 bases between. This CDR3 is CASSPGGRVGEAFF. CDR3 bases: TGTGCCAGCAGCCCGGGGGGCAGGGTGGGTGAAGCTTTCTTT.

The gene calls are TRBV5-1 and TRBJ1-2; unclear D gene. The CDR3 runs 14 residues. The V end lost 7 bases, the J end lost 4 bases, and 17 bases lay between the germline ends. Germline assignment: CDR1 SGHRS and CDR2 YFSETQ. The CDR3 DNA sequence: TGCGCCAGCGCTATCGGTCCTCAAGCCTATGGCTACACCTTC. Protein sequence: CASAIGPQAYGYTF.

This clone has only one observation. The chain uses TRBV6-1 and TRBJ2-6; no clear D. The ends were cut back, 2 bases at V and 0 bases at J, with 8 bases in the middle. This CDR3 has 16 residues. Germline loops: CDR1 MNHNS, CDR2 SASEGT. The CDR3 bases are TGTGCCAGCAGTGAATATCTGTACTCTGGGGCCAACGTCCTGACTTTC. Translated: CASSEYLYSGANVLTF.

The chain links TRBV6-1 to TRBJ1-2, with 7 bases aligning to TRBD1. Germline CDR1 is MNHNS and CDR2 is SASEGT. V dropped 4 bases and J dropped 7; count of bases not matched to a gene: 3. The CDR3 totals 12 residues. The DNA for the CDR3 is TGTGCCAGCAGTGTGGACAGGCGTGGCTACACCTTC. Translating gives CASSVDRRGYTF.

This chain links TRBV6-5 with TRBJ1-1; TRBD1 is a possible D gene (6 bases). V lost 3 bases to trimming and J lost 4 bases, with 18 bases between them. The CDR3 length is 16 residues. Germline-derived CDR1 and CDR2 are MNHEY and SVGAGI. CDR3 protein: CASSYTGRGGGTEAFF. The DNA of the CDR3 is TGTGCCAGCAGTTATACAGGGAGGGGGGGTGGCACTGAAGCTTTCTTT.

V and J are TRBV2 and TRBJ1-2, with D unresolved. With 6 bases removed from V and 3 bases from J, the gap between germline ends came to 17 bases. This CDR3 is 15 amino acids long. From germline, CDR1 is SNHLY and CDR2 FYNNEI. The CDR3 protein is CASRSSQNGDYGYTF. The CDR3 region has the DNA TGTGCCAGCAGGTCCAGCCAGAACGGGGACTATGGCTACACCTTC.

The chain's CDR3 is CASSLDGTRANEKLFF. CDR3 coding DNA: TGTGCCAGCAGCTTGGACGGGACTAGGGCTAATGAAAAACTGTTTTTT. V and J are TRBV11-2 and TRBJ1-4, with D possibly matching TRBD1 (5 bases). The V end was cut by 3 bases, the J end by 3 bases, with 14 bases between. Germline V gives CDR1 SGHAT, CDR2 FQNNGV. The CDR3 spans 16 residues.

The V call is TRBV19, the J call TRBJ1-2; D is undetermined. The V end lost 5 bases, the J end lost 0 bases, and 10 bases lay between the germline ends. In germline, CDR1 is LNHDA, CDR2 SQIVND (reference sequence). The CDR3 runs 14 residues. CDR3 bases: TGTGCCAGTAGTGCGCGGGGAGCTAACTATGGCTACACCTTC. The encoded protein is CASSARGANYGYTF.

This chain connects TRBV27 to TRBJ2-3; D is unclear. The germline V gene encodes CDR1 MNHEY and CDR2 SMNVEV (reference sequence). The CDR3 length is 13 residues. Between the trimmed V and J ends, which lost 6 bases and 4 bases, there was a span of 11 bases. CDR3 sequence: CASSGWAADTQYF. The CDR3 bases are TGTGCCAGCAGCGGTTGGGCAGCAGATACGCAGTATTTT.

This clone was picked up a small number of times. This chain links TRBV11-2 with TRBJ1-2; D call uncertain. The V gene lost 1 base and the J gene lost 2 bases, with 8 bases spanning the gap. The CDR3 consists of 14 residues. CDR1 and CDR2 (germline): SGHAT, FQNNGV. CDR3 in amino acids: CASSLVVWNYGYTF. CDR3 nucleotide sequence: TGTGCCAGCAGCTTAGTCGTGTGGAACTATGGCTACACCTTC.

V is TRBV27 and J is TRBJ2-7; a possible D gene is TRBD2 (5 bases). CDR1 is MNHEY and CDR2 is SMNVEV in the germline V gene (reference sequence). The V gene lost 7 bases and the J gene lost 2 bases, with 15 bases spanning the gap. The CDR3 consists of 14 residues. The CDR3 DNA reads as TGTGCCAGCAAATCGGGGAACAGTCCCTACGAGCAGTACTTC. It encodes CASKSGNSPYEQYF.

This chain joins TRBV6-1 and TRBJ1-2; D is undetermined. This CDR3 has 13 residues. The ends were cut back, 8 bases at V and 2 bases at J, with 12 bases in the middle. Germline loops: CDR1 MNHNS, CDR2 SASEGT. The CDR3, as DNA: TGTGCCAGCGTCCGAGTACGGAACTATGGCTACACCTTC. It translates to CASVRVRNYGYTF.

V is TRBV2 and J is TRBJ1-1; D is ambiguous. Looked up from germline, CDR1 is SNHLY and CDR2 is FYNNEI. CDR3 length: 16 residues. Trimming pared 4 bases from V and 1 base from J, leaving 16 bases between. The CDR3 DNA reads TGTGCCAGCAGTGGTGGTATAGGACGGAAGAACACTGAAGCTTTCTTT. Protein product: CASSGGIGRKNTEAFF.

This clone came up a few times. J is TRBJ1-2 and V is TRBV5-8, with TRBD1 matching over 8 bases. The CDR3 sequence is 14 residues long. Germline V lookup: CDR1 SGHTS, CDR2 YDEGEE. The V segment lost 4 bases and the J segment 6 bases; nucleotides outside the gene matches: 8. The CDR3 DNA follows: TGTGCCAGCAGCCTTTTTCAGGGGGCAGATGGCTACACCTTC. Translation gives CASSLFQGADGYTF.

CDR3 nucleotide sequence: TGTGCCAGTAGGTTTGGCAGGGCGAGAGCTTTCTTT. Translation gives CASRFGRARAFF. The chain is built from TRBV19 and TRBJ1-1, with D perhaps TRBD1 (5 bases). This CDR3 contains 12 residues. In germline, CDR1 is LNHDA, CDR2 SQIVND (reference sequence). Trimming took 6 bases from V and 10 from J, leaving 15 bases between them.

The V call is TRBV12-5, the J call TRBJ2-2; 9 nucleotides line up with TRBD1. The CDR3 length is 17 residues. With 6 bases clipped from V and 6 bases from J, the junction kept 14 bases outside the gene matches. CDR1 is LGHNT, CDR2 FRNRAP, per germline. CDR3 DNA sequence: TGTGCTAGTGGCCGCACCGGGACAGGGAGTTTCGCCGGGGAGCTGTTTTTT. This sequence encodes CASGRTGTGSFAGELFF.

This clone appeared once. The V call is TRBV5-4, the J call TRBJ2-1, with D hard to call. Deletions cut 1 base from V and 7 bases from J, with 15 bases between. This CDR3 region has 15 residues. Germline CDR1 is SGHNT and CDR2 is YYREEE (reference sequence). The CDR3 spells CASSLSGWIVNEQFF. CDR3 in DNA: TGTGCCAGCAGCTTGTCTGGGTGGATAGTGAATGAGCAGTTCTTC.

The CDR3 bases are TGTGCCAGCAACGACGAAACTCTGAGCACTGAAGCTTTCTTT. This gives the protein CASNDETLSTEAFF. The rearrangement links TRBV11-2 to TRBJ1-1, with D hard to call. CDR1 is SGHAT, CDR2 FQNNGV, per germline. Trimming stripped 7 bases from V and 4 bases from J, with 16 bases between. The CDR3 spans 14 residues. The whole variable domain, filled in from reference TRBV11-2 and TRBJ1-1, reads EAGVAQSPRYKIIEKRQSVAFWCNPISGHATLYWYQQILGQGPKLLIQFQNNGVVDDSQLPKDRFSAERLKGVDSTLKIQPAKLEDSAVYLCASNDETLSTEAFFGQGTRLTVV.

This clone was seen a handful of times. The V gene is TRBV30, the J gene TRBJ1-5; D is ambiguous. Trimming removed 2 bases from V and 3 bases from J, with 8 bases in between. CDR1 is GTSNPN, CDR2 SVGIG, per germline (reference sequence). The length of the CDR3 is 13 residues. CDR3 sequence reads: CAWSLTVNQPQHF. The CDR3 DNA reads as TGTGCCTGGAGTCTCACAGTCAATCAGCCCCAGCATTTT.

This chain uses TRBV7-3 with TRBJ1-1; possible D gene TRBD1, 6 bases. The V end lost 5 bases, the J end lost 4 bases, and 17 bases lay between the germline ends. The CDR3 consists of 15 residues. Germline V gives CDR1 SGHTA, CDR2 FQGTGA. The CDR3 loop is CASSPRWQGTTEAFF. In nucleotides, the CDR3 is TGTGCCAGCAGCCCAAGGTGGCAGGGGACCACTGAAGCTTTCTTT.